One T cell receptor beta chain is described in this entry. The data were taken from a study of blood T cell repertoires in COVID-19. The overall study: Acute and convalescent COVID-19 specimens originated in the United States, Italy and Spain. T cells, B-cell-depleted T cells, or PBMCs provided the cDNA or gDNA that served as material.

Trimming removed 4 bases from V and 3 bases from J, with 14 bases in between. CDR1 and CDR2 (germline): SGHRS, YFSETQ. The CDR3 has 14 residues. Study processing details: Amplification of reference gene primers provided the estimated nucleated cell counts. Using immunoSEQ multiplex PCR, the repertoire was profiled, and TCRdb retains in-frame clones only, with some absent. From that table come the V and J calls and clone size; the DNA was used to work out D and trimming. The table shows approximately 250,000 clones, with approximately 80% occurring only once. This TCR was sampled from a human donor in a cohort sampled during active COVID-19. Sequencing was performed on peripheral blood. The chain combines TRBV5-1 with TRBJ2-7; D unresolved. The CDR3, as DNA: TGCGCCAGCAGCACCCTAGGTTATAGCTACGAGCAGTACTTC. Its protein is CASSTLGYSYEQYF.